What follows describes a single T cell receptor (beta chain). Antigen: not known. The source of the sample is a study of human T cells and chemical hapten exposure. Study outcomes and limitations: TCRs above 1 in 1000 frequency stayed constant with DPC sensitization.

The library tagged each cDNA molecule with unique molecular identifiers. Per the original data handling: Sample TCR totals centred on a median of about 100,000, ranging roughly 20,000 to 750,000. TCRdb itself ran the RACE reads through MiXCR, one entry per CDR3 protein. The V and J calls, along with clone size, are taken from TCRdb and not from the paper's own processing. The sample lists about 64,000 distinct CDR3 sequences, 9.5% to 12% occurring once. The CDR3 runs 22 residues. The germline V gene encodes CDR1 MGHRA and CDR2 YSYEKL. The V and J ends lost 3 bases and 0 bases, in that order; junction bases with no gene match: 17. Sample time point: patch test 3, about 24 weeks after DPC sensitization. Treatment of the sample: therapeutic diphenylcyclopropenone sensitization with weekly scalp DPC.

The TCR was taken from a woman aged 25 to 39 with alopecia areata. Some clones in this sample may be carry-over from other donors' samples. The chain uses TRBV4-1 and TRBJ2-5; 15 nucleotides align to TRBD2. The source material was whole blood, sampled in connection with sensitization to the hapten diphenylcyclopropenone (DPC). The CDR3, as DNA: TGCGCCAGCAGCCACCCCATCAGGGGACTAGCGGGAGGAACTGCGGACCAAGAGACCCAGTACTTC. This translates into CASSHPIRGLAGGTADQETQYF.